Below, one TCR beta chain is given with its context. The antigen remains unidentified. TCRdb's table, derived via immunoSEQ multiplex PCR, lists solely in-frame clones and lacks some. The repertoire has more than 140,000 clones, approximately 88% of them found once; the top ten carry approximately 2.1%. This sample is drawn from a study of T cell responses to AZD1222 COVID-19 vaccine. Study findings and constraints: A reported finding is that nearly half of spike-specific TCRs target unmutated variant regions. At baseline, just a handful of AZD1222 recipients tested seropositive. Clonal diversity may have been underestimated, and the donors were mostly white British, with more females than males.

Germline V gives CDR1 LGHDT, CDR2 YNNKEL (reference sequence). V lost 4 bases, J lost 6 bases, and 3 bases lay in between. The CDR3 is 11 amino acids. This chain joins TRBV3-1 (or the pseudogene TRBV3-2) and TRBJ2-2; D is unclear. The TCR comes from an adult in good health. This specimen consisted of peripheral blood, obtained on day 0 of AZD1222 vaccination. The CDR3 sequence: CASSLSGELFF. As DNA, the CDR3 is TGTGCCAGCAGCCTGTCCGGGGAGCTGTTTTTT.